This passage covers 18 T cell receptor beta chains from one sample sequenced in a study of blood T cell repertoires in COVID-19. Produced via immunoSEQ multiplex PCR; TCRdb's table is partial and in-frame only. Of about 220,000 clones listed, 80% were seen once; the top ten hold around 13%. Sequencing was performed on peripheral blood. Receptors originate from a human donor in a cohort sampled during active COVID-19.

The gene calls are TRBV4-3 and TRBJ2-1, with D perhaps TRBD2 (7 bases). The germline V gene encodes CDR1 LGHNA and CDR2 YSLEER. The length of the CDR3 is 18 residues. Trimming stripped 1 base from V and 8 bases from J, with 24 bases between. DNA of the CDR3: TGCGCCAGCAGCCAAGGGTACAGGGTAGGGGTTGGGGGGGATGAGCAGTTCTTC. Its translation is CASSQGYRVGVGGDEQFF.

The CDR3 reads CASSLTGTGVEKLFF. Written as DNA, the CDR3 is TGTGCCAGCTCACTAACCGGGACAGGGGTTGAAAAACTGTTTTTT. This chain connects TRBV18 to TRBJ1-4, with 10 bases aligning to TRBD1. Per the germline V gene, CDR1 is KGHSH and CDR2 is LQKENI. The J segment lost 7 bases and the V segment lost 4 bases, leaving 6 bases of the junction unmatched. This CDR3 is 15 amino acids long.

The CDR3 coding sequence is TGCAGCGCCGGGGATATGGTCTACAATGAGCAGTTCTTC. It codes for CSAGDMVYNEQFF. The chain uses TRBV29-1 and TRBJ2-1; maybe TRBD2 (5 bases). In germline, CDR1 is SQVTM, CDR2 ANQGSEA. CDR3 size: 13 residues. The V and J ends lost 7 bases and 3 bases respectively, with 13 bases between them.

The CDR3 spells CASSPSRLPGSNQPQHF. CDR3 bases: TGCGCCAGCAGCCCCTCCCGGTTGCCGGGTAGCAATCAGCCCCAGCATTTT. This chain joins TRBV4-1 and TRBJ1-5, with D unresolved. Germline lookup yields CDR1 MGHRA and CDR2 YSYEKL. Trimming removed 4 bases from V and 0 bases from J, with 16 bases in between. The CDR3 consists of 17 residues.

V is TRBV24-1 and J is TRBJ2-7, with 9 bases matching TRBD1. The CDR3 is 13 amino acids. The ends lost 4 bases at V and 5 bases at J; junction bases unmatched: 2. CDR1 is KGHDR and CDR2 is SFDVKD in the germline V gene. CDR3: CATSEDRGNEQYF. DNA of the CDR3: TGTGCCACCAGTGAGGACAGGGGTAACGAGCAGTACTTC.

This clone was seen once. This chain connects TRBV27 to TRBJ2-7; D unresolved. This CDR3 is 14 amino acids long. Germline CDR1 and CDR2: MNHEY and SMNVEV (reference sequence). With 2 bases removed from V and 2 bases from J, the gap between germline ends came to 10 bases. The CDR3 loop is CASSLTGQTYEQYF. DNA for the CDR3: TGTGCCAGCAGTTTAACGGGTCAAACCTACGAGCAGTACTTC.

The chain links TRBV19 to TRBJ2-7; weak D call: TRBD2 (5 bases). Trimming left V 4 bases short and J 5 bases short, with 12 bases between. In germline, CDR1 is LNHDA, CDR2 SQIVND (reference sequence). This CDR3 has 13 amino acids. CDR3 protein: CASSRRRNNEQYF. The CDR3 DNA sequence: TGTGCCAGTAGTAGGAGGCGGAACAACGAGCAGTACTTC.

This clone was observed a handful of times. V gene TRBV25-1 combines with J gene TRBJ1-3; D not resolved. CDR1 and CDR2 (germline): MGHDK, SYGVNS. CDR3 size: 12 residues. Trimming took off 9 bases at V and 2 bases at J, with 8 bases between the two ends. Written as DNA, the CDR3 is TGTGCCAGTCACAGCCCTGGAAACACCATATATTTT. Its protein product is CASHSPGNTIYF.

This chain uses TRBV10-2 with TRBJ1-5; no clear D. The V end lost 8 bases, the J end lost 0 bases, and 11 bases lay between the germline ends. The CDR3 loop spans 14 amino acids. Germline V gene sequence: CDR1 WSHSY, CDR2 SAAADI. The CDR3 region has the DNA TGCGCCAGCGGAGGCGGAGGTAGCAATCAGCCCCAGCATTTT. Residues: CASGGGGSNQPQHF.

The genes are TRBV28 and TRBJ2-7; TRBD1 aligns across 7 bases. This CDR3 has 16 residues. J lost 1 base, V lost 7 bases, and 13 bases had no gene match. From germline, CDR1 is MDHEN and CDR2 SYDVKM. This chain's CDR3 is CASIPLRDRVSYEQYF. In nucleotides, the CDR3 is TGTGCCAGCATCCCCCTTCGGGACAGAGTTTCCTACGAGCAGTACTTC. The full variable domain, with the rest looked up from reference TRBV28 and TRBJ2-7, is DVKVTQSSRYLVKRTGEKVFLECVQDMDHENMFWYRQDPGLGLRLIYFSYDVKMKEKGDIPEGYSVSREKKERFSLILESASTNQTSMYLCASIPLRDRVSYEQYFGPGTRLTVT.

The chain employs TRBV30 and TRBJ1-1; D remains ambiguous. The CDR3 contains 13 residues. Germline lookup yields CDR1 GTSNPN and CDR2 SVGIG (reference sequence). V lost 5 bases, J lost 1 base, and 11 bases lay in between. The CDR3 reads CAWEREENTEAFF. The CDR3 region has the DNA TGTGCCTGGGAGCGCGAGGAGAACACTGAAGCTTTCTTT.

The sample holds a few counts of this clone. Additional DNA sequences in this sample encode the identical CDR3. This chain links TRBV3-1 (or the pseudogene TRBV3-2) with TRBJ1-1; TRBD1 might be the D (5 bases). The CDR3 is 13 amino acids. Germline-derived CDR1 and CDR2 are LGHDT and YNNKEL (reference sequence). Trimming pared 1 base from V and 4 bases from J, leaving 7 bases between. CDR3 protein: CASSQVGGTEAFF. The CDR3 DNA follows: TGTGCCAGCAGCCAAGTGGGGGGCACTGAAGCTTTCTTT.

V and J are TRBV15 and TRBJ1-2; maybe TRBD1 (5 bases). V lost 3 bases and J 8 bases, leaving 16 bases between the germline ends. This CDR3 region has 14 residues. CDR1 and CDR2 (germline): LNHNV, YYDKDF (reference sequence). CDR3 in amino acids: CATSSRAGWGGYTF. DNA of the CDR3: TGTGCCACCAGCAGCCGTGCAGGGTGGGGCGGCTACACCTTC.

The chain carries TRBV6-2 or TRBV6-3 and TRBJ2-7; D might be TRBD2 (5 bases). This CDR3 contains 13 residues. Germline CDR1 is MNHEY and CDR2 is SVGEGT. V was shortened by 3 bases and J by 7 bases, with 13 bases between the two germline ends. CDR3 residues: CASSYVGEREQYF. The CDR3 nucleotides are TGTGCCAGCAGTTATGTCGGGGAAAGGGAGCAGTACTTC.

This clone was observed once. The V call is TRBV18, the J call TRBJ1-2; 8 bases agree with TRBD1. The junction had 8 bases not matched to a gene; V was cut back by 6 bases and J by 8 bases. This CDR3 contains 13 residues. Germline CDR1 reads KGHSH; CDR2 reads LQKENI. CDR3 region: CASSPDRVYGYTF. The CDR3 coding sequence is TGTGCCAGCTCGCCGGACAGGGTGTACGGCTACACCTTC.

The chain carries TRBV7-2 and TRBJ2-5, with TRBD2 identical over 7 bases. There are 14 residues in the CDR3. The ends lost 3 bases at V and 4 bases at J; junction bases unmatched: 5. Germline assignment: CDR1 SGHTA and CDR2 FQGNSA. DNA of the CDR3: TGTGCCAGCAGCTTGCGGACTAGGAGAGAGACCCAGTACTTC. Translating gives CASSLRTRRETQYF.

The rearrangement uses TRBV11-2 and TRBJ1-2, with D perhaps TRBD1 (5 bases). The CDR3 length is 14 residues. CDR1 and CDR2 (germline): SGHAT, FQNNGV. V was cut by 4 bases and J by 5 bases, with 14 bases left in between. CDR3 DNA sequence: TGTGCCAGCAGCTCGACCCAGGGTTATTATGGCTACACCTTC. Translation gives CASSSTQGYYGYTF.

This clone was counted at least ten times. This chain joins TRBV14 and TRBJ1-2; possible D gene TRBD1, 6 bases. CDR1 and CDR2 (germline): SGHDN, FVKESK. Trimming removed 2 bases from V and 7 bases from J, with 11 bases in between. The CDR3 has 13 amino acids. CDR3 sequence (DNA): TGTGCCAGCAGCCAATCTACAGGGTCTGGCTACACCTTC. It yields the protein CASSQSTGSGYTF.